The rows below give T cell receptor beta chains drawn from one sample of a study of CD8 T cells in ankylosing spondylitis. TCRdb processed the 5' RACE reads anew with MiXCR; each CDR3 protein has one entry. This sample has some 220,000 distinct CDR3 sequences, with about 6.7% found just once. The sequenced sample was blood, either unsorted or a sorted T cell fraction (not recorded which). These TCRs come from a male donor with ankylosing spondylitis. CDR3s include the opening cysteine and the closing phenylalanine or tryptophan. A D gene is named only where the DNA matches it firmly. Clone size is given for some rows only: seen once, a few or many times, or a class if the clone is expanded.

v_gene	abundance	j_gene	d_gene	CDR3nt	CDR3aa
TRBV7-9	-	TRBJ1-4	-	TGTGCCAGCGGCCCTGGGGGGGGCGCTGGTGAAAAACTGTTTTTT	CASGPGGGAGEKLFF
TRBV13	-	TRBJ2-1	-	TGTGCCAGCAGCTTCCCAAAATTCAGCTCCTACAATGAGCAGTTCTTC	CASSFPKFSSYNEQFF
TRBV3-1	many	TRBJ1-4	TRBD1	TGTGCCAGCAGCCCGGACAGGGCTAATGAAAAACTGTTTTTT	CASSPDRANEKLFF
TRBV11-2	-	TRBJ2-7	-	TGTGCCAGCAGCTTAGACAGGGTAATGTACGAGCAGTACTTC	CASSLDRVMYEQYF
TRBV5-6	few	TRBJ1-1	-	TGTGCCAGCAGCTTGAACGGTGGCACTGAAGCTTTCTTT	CASSLNGGTEAFF
TRBV3-1	many	TRBJ1-4	-	TGTGCCAGCAGCCAAGAGGGCACGGACGGGAATGAAAAACTGTTTTTT	CASSQEGTDGNEKLFF
TRBV4-1	many	TRBJ1-2	-	TGCGCCAGCAGCCAGATCGGGGTCGAACTCTATGGCTACACCTTC	CASSQIGVELYGYTF
TRBV7-9	-	TRBJ2-7	TRBD1	TGTGCCAGCAGCTTCAGGGACAGGGGCGAAGCCTACGAGCAGTACTTC	CASSFRDRGEAYEQYF
TRBV27	many	TRBJ1-4	TRBD1	TGTGCCAGCAGTTTCAAGGGGGCCCCTAATGAAAAACTGTTTTTT	CASSFKGAPNEKLFF
TRBV5-1	many	TRBJ2-7	TRBD1	TGCGCCAGCAGCTTGGAAGGGACAGGATACTACGAGCAGTACTTC	CASSLEGTGYYEQYF
TRBV15	few	TRBJ2-1	-	TGTGCCACCAGCACGGCAGGGGTTTACAATGAGCAGTTCTTC	CATSTAGVYNEQFF
TRBV6-2/TRBV6-3	many	TRBJ2-5	TRBD2	TGTGCCAGCCTACCCCTGGCGGGGGGGCCGCAAGAGACCCAGTACTTC	CASLPLAGGPQETQYF
TRBV4-3	many	TRBJ1-2	-	TGCGCCAGCAGCCAAGATTGGGGACCCTACTACACCTTC	CASSQDWGPYYTF
TRBV9	-	TRBJ2-6	-	TGTGCCAGCAGCACTAGGACAGCCGGGGCCAACGTCCTGACTTTC	CASSTRTAGANVLTF
TRBV7-6	many	TRBJ1-1	-	TGTGCCAGCCATAAAGGCCAGACATGCCCTGAAGCTTTCTTT	CASHKGQTCPEAFF
TRBV9	many	TRBJ2-1	TRBD2	TGTGCCAGCAGCGTAGGCGGGGGGGCCTCGTTTAATGAGCAGTTCTTC	CASSVGGGASFNEQFF
TRBV5-1	-	TRBJ2-7	TRBD1	TGCGCCAGCAGCCAACCGGGACAGGGGCCCTACGAGCAGTACTTC	CASSQPGQGPYEQYF
TRBV28	many	TRBJ2-7	-	TGTGCCAGCAGTTTCCGATCCGACGAGCAGTACTTC	CASSFRSDEQYF
TRBV7-2	many	TRBJ2-1	TRBD1	TGTGCCAGCAGCCCTAGGGACAGTTACAATGAGCAGTTCTTC	CASSPRDSYNEQFF
TRBV6-1	many	TRBJ2-1	TRBD2	TGTGCCAGCTCACCTGGGACTAGCGGGTACAATGAGCAGTTCTTC	CASSPGTSGYNEQFF
TRBV6-2/TRBV6-3	many	TRBJ1-5	-	TGTGCCAGCAGTCCCCAGTGGGTCGTCAATCAGCCCCAGCATTTT	CASSPQWVVNQPQHF
TRBV27	many	TRBJ1-6	-	TGTGCCAGCAGTTTTGATGCAGCTATAGGGTCACCCCTCCACTTT	CASSFDAAIGSPLHF
TRBV5-5	few	TRBJ1-1	-	TGTGCCAGCAGCTTATGGGGCCTGAACACTGAAGCTTTCTTT	CASSLWGLNTEAFF
TRBV6-5	many	TRBJ2-1	-	TGTGCCAGCAGTTACTCGGGGGGGCCCTACAATGAGCAGTTCTTC	CASSYSGGPYNEQFF
TRBV4-1	-	TRBJ2-7	TRBD1	TGCGCCAGCAGCCACGGGACAGGGGAGATCTACGAGCAGTACTTC	CASSHGTGEIYEQYF
TRBV20-1	-	TRBJ2-7	-	TGCAGTGCTAGAGAAGGTAGACTACCTGGGTACGAGCAGTACTTC	CSAREGRLPGYEQYF
TRBV12-3/TRBV12-4	-	TRBJ1-2	-	TGTGCCAGCAGTCCAGGGGCCAGAGGGGATGGCTACACCTTC	CASSPGARGDGYTF
TRBV12-3/TRBV12-4	many	TRBJ1-1	-	TGTGCCAGCAGTTTCGTACAGAACACTGAAGCTTTCTTT	CASSFVQNTEAFF
TRBV7-9	many	TRBJ2-1	TRBD2	TGTGCCAGCAGCTCTCCAGGTAGCGGGGGGAACTATGAGCAGTTCTTC	CASSSPGSGGNYEQFF
TRBV21-1	many	TRBJ1-1	-	TGTGCCAGCAGCAAGGGGACAGGGAAACGGACTGAAGCTTTCTTT	CASSKGTGKRTEAFF
TRBV4-3	many	TRBJ2-1	TRBD2	TGCGCCAGCAGCCACGGGAGTGGCGGGAGGGTTGATGAGCAGTTCTTC	CASSHGSGGRVDEQFF
TRBV7-9	-	TRBJ2-2	TRBD1	TGTGCCAGCAGCAGACGGACAGGGTATTTACCCGGGGAGCTGTTTTTT	CASSRRTGYLPGELFF
TRBV15	many	TRBJ1-1	-	TGTGCCACCAGCAGAGATCTATCGAATCTGTTGGGGGCTTTCTTT	CATSRDLSNLLGAFF
TRBV11-2	many	TRBJ1-1	TRBD1	TGTGCCAGCAGCTTGACAGGGAGAGTATCTGAAGCTTTCTTT	CASSLTGRVSEAFF
TRBV20-1	many	TRBJ2-7	TRBD2	TGCAGTGCTAGCGGACTAGCGGGGGACGAGCAGTACTTC	CSASGLAGDEQYF
TRBV9	many	TRBJ2-7	TRBD2	TGTGCCAGCAGCGTAGCCGCGGGAGGCTACGAGCAGTACTTC	CASSVAAGGYEQYF
TRBV10-2	many	TRBJ2-3	-	TGCGCCAGCAGTGTTTCAGCGGCCATTAGCACAGATACGCAGTATTTT	CASSVSAAISTDTQYF
TRBV4-3	many	TRBJ2-7	-	TGCGCCAGCAGCCAATCCCCCGCAGGCGAGCAGTACTTC	CASSQSPAGEQYF
TRBV27	many	TRBJ2-7	-	TGTGCCAGCAGTTTGTTACCCACCGCCTACGAGCAGTACTTC	CASSLLPTAYEQYF
TRBV12-3/TRBV12-4	many	TRBJ1-2	TRBD1	TGTGCCAGCAGTTTAGAACAGGGGGCTTGGGGCTACACCTTC	CASSLEQGAWGYTF
TRBV6-4	-	TRBJ2-7	TRBD2	TGTGCCAGGGGGCCGGGAGGGACCTACGAGCAGTACTTC	CARGPGGTYEQYF
TRBV7-9	many	TRBJ2-1	-	TGTGCCAGCAGCCTCCCAATTCATGAGCAGTTCTTC	CASSLPIHEQFF
TRBV2	many	TRBJ2-5	TRBD1	TGTGCCAGCAGTGGTGGAGACAGGGCAGAGACCCAGTACTTC	CASSGGDRAETQYF
TRBV7-9	few	TRBJ2-7	TRBD1	TGTGCCAGCATCAAACGGACAGGGGACCGCTACGAGCAGTACTTC	CASIKRTGDRYEQYF
TRBV7-8	few	TRBJ2-5	TRBD2	TGTGCCAGCAGCTTACCCACAGAGACTAGCGGGAGGGGAGAGACCCAGTACTTC	CASSLPTETSGRGETQYF
TRBV6-5	many	TRBJ2-3	-	TGTGCCGCTGGCTCGGGGCCAGATACGCAGTATTTT	CAAGSGPDTQYF
TRBV27	few	TRBJ2-7	-	TGTGCCAGCAGACTAACAACCTCGACATTCTACGAGCAGTACTTC	CASRLTTSTFYEQYF
TRBV4-3	many	TRBJ1-1	-	TGCGCCAGCAGCCAAGTTCGGACCCACACTGAAGCTTTCTTT	CASSQVRTHTEAFF
TRBV4-2	-	TRBJ2-4	-	TGTGCCAGCAGCCTTTTGGACAAAAACATTCAGTACTTC	CASSLLDKNIQYF
TRBV2	many	TRBJ1-2	-	TGTGCCAGCAGTCGGACCGGGACACCAAACTATGGCTACACCTTC	CASSRTGTPNYGYTF
TRBV9	few	TRBJ2-7	TRBD1	TGTGCCAGCAGCACCGGGACAGGGGTGAGCGAGCAGTACTTC	CASSTGTGVSEQYF